The subject of this entry is one T cell receptor (beta chain). Its antigen remains unknown. These data belong to a study of blood T cells in healthy people across ages. The CDR3 totals 12 residues. The V end lost 3 bases, the J end lost 0 bases, and 5 bases lay between the germline ends. Germline lookup yields CDR1 SQVTM and CDR2 ANQGSEA. Primed by a sample-barcoded 5' primer and a J-beta primer mix, a second PCR proceeded for 7 to 11 cycles. A 12-random-nucleotide template-switch adaptor tagged each cDNA molecule. TCRdb reanalysed the 5' RACE reads using MiXCR and keeps one entry per CDR3 protein. Of fewer than 650,000 distinct CDR3 sequences detected, about 29% appear once; the ten largest clones hold about 3.3%. General observations from the study: Higher diversity and more naive CD4+ cells were features of long-lived donors, compared to aged donors. A strong correlation was found between TCR beta diversity and the percentage of naive T cells.

This same sample was also part of a study on T cells of mothers and their children. That source reports: Nine systemically healthy Caucasian donors: three mothers, six children.

The sample was blood. This chain connects TRBV29-1 to TRBJ1-2, with no clear D. The clonotype was recovered from a boy between 2 and 10 years old in good health. For the CDR3, the DNA is TGCAGCGTTGAGGTATCTAACTATGGCTACACCTTC. Translation gives CSVEVSNYGYTF.